The clone carrying this TCR beta chain is identified as medium-sized from frequency. TRB amplification used approximately 250 ng of peripheral blood genomic DNA. CDR1 and CDR2 (germline): MNHEY, SMNVEV (reference sequence). The CDR3 loop spans 17 amino acids. TRB rearrangements were amplified by touch-down multiplex PCR with mixed TRB-A/B primers. TCRdb reanalyzed the multiplex PCR reads, giving one entry per CDR3 protein sequence and no DNA. The sample features fewer than 6,500 distinct CDR3 sequences, with around three fifths in its top ten. The sample originates from a study of T cell clusters in autoimmune cytopenias. This same sample was also taken into another study, of T cell repertoires in aging, cancer and after chemotherapy. That study adds: In healthy donors, age-related TCR diversity loss mainly reflected lost richness. Across the chemotherapy interval, each cancer cohort showed higher median generation probability, suggesting thymic rebound.

The TCR was taken from a human donor in good health. The V and J genes are TRBV27 and TRBJ2-5; the TCRdb D gene call, TRBD2, has no DNA to confirm it. The sequencing input was peripheral blood. The chain's CDR3 is CASRPGLATRWGETQYF.